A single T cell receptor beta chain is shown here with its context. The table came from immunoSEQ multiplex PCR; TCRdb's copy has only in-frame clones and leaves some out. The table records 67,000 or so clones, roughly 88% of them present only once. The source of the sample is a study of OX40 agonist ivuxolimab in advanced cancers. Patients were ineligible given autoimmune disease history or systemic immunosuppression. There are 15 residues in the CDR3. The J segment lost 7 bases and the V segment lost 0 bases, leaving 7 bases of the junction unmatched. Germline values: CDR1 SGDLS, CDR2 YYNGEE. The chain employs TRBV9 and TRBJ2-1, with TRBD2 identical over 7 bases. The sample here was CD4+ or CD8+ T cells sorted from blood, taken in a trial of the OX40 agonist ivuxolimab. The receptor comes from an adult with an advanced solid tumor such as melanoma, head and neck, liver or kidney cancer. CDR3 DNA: TGTGCCAGCAGCGTAGCCCCAGCGGGGTGGAATGAGCAGTTCTTC. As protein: CASSVAPAGWNEQFF.